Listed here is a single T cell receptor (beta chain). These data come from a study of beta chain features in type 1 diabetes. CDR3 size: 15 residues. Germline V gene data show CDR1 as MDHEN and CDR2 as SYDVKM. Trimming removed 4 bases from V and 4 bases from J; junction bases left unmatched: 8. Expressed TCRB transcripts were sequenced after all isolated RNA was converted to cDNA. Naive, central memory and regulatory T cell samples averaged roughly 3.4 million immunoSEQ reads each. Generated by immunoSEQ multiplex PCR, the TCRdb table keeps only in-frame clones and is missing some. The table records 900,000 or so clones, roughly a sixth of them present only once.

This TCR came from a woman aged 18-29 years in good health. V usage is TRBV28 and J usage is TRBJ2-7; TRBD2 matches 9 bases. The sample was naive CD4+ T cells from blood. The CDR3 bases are TGTGCCAGCAGTTCGCCTAGCGGGGTGGAGTACGAGCAGTACTTC. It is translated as CASSSPSGVEYEQYF. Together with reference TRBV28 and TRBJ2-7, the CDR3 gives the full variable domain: DVKVTQSSRYLVKRTGEKVFLECVQDMDHENMFWYRQDPGLGLRLIYFSYDVKMKEKGDIPEGYSVSREKKERFSLILESASTNQTSMYLCASSSPSGVEYEQYFGPGTRLTVT.